This T cell receptor beta chain emerged from a study of blood T cell repertoires in COVID-19. About the research overall: From the United States, Italy and Spain came samples of acute and convalescent COVID-19. The analysed material was cDNA or gDNA that came from T cells, B-cell-depleted T cells, or PBMCs.

In the original workflow: Estimation of nucleated cell counts relied on the amplification of reference gene primers. Sequencing used immunoSEQ multiplex PCR; TCRdb keeps in-frame clones, though not all of them. V and J calls and clone size follow that table, whereas D and trimming were derived from the DNA. Of over 100,000 clones listed, over 70% are singletons. The CDR3 is 13 residues long. Germline CDR1 reads SGHAT; CDR2 reads FQNNGV. The V gene end was trimmed by 3 bases and the J gene end by 6 bases; junction bases not matched to a gene: 2. This chain links TRBV11-2 with TRBJ1-2; 9 bases match TRBD1. Sequencing input: peripheral blood. The sequence was collected from a woman aged 65 to 85 with acute or convalescent COVID-19. The CDR3: CASSFWTGDGYTF. CDR3 coding DNA: TGTGCCAGCAGCTTCTGGACAGGGGATGGCTACACCTTC.